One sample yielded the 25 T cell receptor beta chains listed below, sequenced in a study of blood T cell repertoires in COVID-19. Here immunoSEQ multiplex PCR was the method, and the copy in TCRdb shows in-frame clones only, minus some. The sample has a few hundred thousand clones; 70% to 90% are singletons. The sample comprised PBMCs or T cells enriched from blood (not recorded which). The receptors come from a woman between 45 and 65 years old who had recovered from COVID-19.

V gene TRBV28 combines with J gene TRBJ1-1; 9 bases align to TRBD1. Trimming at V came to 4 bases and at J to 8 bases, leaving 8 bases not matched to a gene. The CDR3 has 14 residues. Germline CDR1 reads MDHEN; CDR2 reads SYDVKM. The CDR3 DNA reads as TGTGCCAGCAGTTCGGACAGGGGCCCACTAGAAGCTTTCTTT. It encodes CASSSDRGPLEAFF.

The chain's CDR3 is CASSQDPQGGYTF. Here the CDR3 DNA reads TGTGCCAGCAGCCAAGATCCACAGGGTGGCTACACCTTC. This chain links TRBV3-1 (or the pseudogene TRBV3-2) with TRBJ1-2; D is perhaps TRBD1 (6 bases). CDR1 LGHDT and CDR2 YNNKEL come from the germline V gene (reference sequence). Trimming left V 0 bases short and J 7 bases short, with 9 bases between. This CDR3 contains 13 residues.

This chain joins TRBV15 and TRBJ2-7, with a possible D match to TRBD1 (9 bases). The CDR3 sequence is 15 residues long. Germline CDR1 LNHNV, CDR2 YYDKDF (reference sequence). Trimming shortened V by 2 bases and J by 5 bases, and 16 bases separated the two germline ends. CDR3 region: CATSRQRGTGNEQYF. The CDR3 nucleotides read TGTGCCACCAGCAGACAGCGGGGGACAGGGAACGAGCAGTACTTC.

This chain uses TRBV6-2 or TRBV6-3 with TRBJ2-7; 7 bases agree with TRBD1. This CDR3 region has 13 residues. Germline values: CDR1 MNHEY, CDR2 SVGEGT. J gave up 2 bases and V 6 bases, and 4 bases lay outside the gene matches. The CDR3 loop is CASSRDRAYEQYF. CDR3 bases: TGTGCCAGCAGCCGGGACAGAGCCTACGAGCAGTACTTC.

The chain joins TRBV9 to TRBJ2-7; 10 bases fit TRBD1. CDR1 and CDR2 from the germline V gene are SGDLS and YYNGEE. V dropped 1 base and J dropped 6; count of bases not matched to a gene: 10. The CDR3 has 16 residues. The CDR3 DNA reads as TGTGCCAGCAGCGTATCGCGGGACAGGGGATTTTCCGAGCAGTACTTC. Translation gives CASSVSRDRGFSEQYF.

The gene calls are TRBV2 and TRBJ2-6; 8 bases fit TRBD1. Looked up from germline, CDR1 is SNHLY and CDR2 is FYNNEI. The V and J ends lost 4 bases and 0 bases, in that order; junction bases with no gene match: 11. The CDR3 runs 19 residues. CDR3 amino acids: CASSGSTGAVFSGANVLTF. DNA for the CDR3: TGTGCCAGCAGTGGGTCGACAGGGGCTGTATTCTCTGGGGCCAACGTCCTGACTTTC.

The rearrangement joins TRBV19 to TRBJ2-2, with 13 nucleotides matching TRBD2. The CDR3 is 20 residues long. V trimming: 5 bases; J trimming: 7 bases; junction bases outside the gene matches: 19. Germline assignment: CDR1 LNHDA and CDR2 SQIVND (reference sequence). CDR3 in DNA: TGTGCCAGTAGTCGGGGGGACACAACTAGCGGGAGGGCCCGTGGCGGGGAGCTGTTTTTT. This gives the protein CASSRGDTTSGRARGGELFF.

The CDR3 nucleotides are TGTGCCATCAGTGACCCATCGAAGTCCGCGGGAGACTACGAGCAGTACTTC. As protein: CAISDPSKSAGDYEQYF. The rearrangement links TRBV10-3 to TRBJ2-7, with 7 bases fitting TRBD2. V shed 3 bases, J shed 3 bases, and the junction held 14 bases outside the gene matches. This CDR3 has 17 residues. Germline V gene lookup returns CDR1 ENHRY and CDR2 SYGVKD.

The CDR3 reads CASMLGQMNTEAFF. CDR3 sequence (DNA): TGCGCCAGCATGCTTGGACAGATGAACACTGAAGCTTTCTTT. The rearrangement links TRBV4-1 to TRBJ1-1, with a possible D match to TRBD1 (6 bases). The CDR3 runs 14 residues. CDR1 is MGHRA and CDR2 is YSYEKL in the germline V gene. The germline V and J ends were trimmed by 7 bases and 0 bases, with 12 bases remaining between them.

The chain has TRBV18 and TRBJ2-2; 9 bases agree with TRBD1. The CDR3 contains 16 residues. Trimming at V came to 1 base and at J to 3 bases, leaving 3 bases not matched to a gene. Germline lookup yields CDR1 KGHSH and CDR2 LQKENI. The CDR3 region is CASSPQTGGDTGELFF. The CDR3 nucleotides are TGTGCCAGCTCACCACAGACAGGGGGAGACACCGGGGAGCTGTTTTTT.

The CDR3, as DNA: TGTGCCAGCAGCCGGGGACTAGCGGGCTACGAGCAGTACTTC. It specifies CASSRGLAGYEQYF. This sequence joins TRBV5-4 and TRBJ2-7, with 12 bases that match TRBD2. The trim removed 4 bases at V and 3 bases at J, leaving 2 bases unmatched. There are 14 residues in the CDR3. Germline values: CDR1 SGHNT, CDR2 YYREEE (reference sequence).

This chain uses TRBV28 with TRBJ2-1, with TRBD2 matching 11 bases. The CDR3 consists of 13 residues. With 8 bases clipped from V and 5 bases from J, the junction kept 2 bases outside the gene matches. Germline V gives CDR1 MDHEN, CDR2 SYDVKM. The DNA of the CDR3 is TGTGCCAGCTTGACTAGCGGGAACAATGAGCAGTTCTTC. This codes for CASLTSGNNEQFF. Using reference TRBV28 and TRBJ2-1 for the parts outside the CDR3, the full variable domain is DVKVTQSSRYLVKRTGEKVFLECVQDMDHENMFWYRQDPGLGLRLIYFSYDVKMKEKGDIPEGYSVSREKKERFSLILESASTNQTSMYLCASLTSGNNEQFFGPGTRLTVL.

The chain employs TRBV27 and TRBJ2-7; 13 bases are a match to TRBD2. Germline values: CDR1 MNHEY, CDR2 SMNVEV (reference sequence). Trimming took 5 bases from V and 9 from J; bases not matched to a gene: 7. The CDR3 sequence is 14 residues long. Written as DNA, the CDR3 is TGTGCCAGCAGTGGTCCGGGACTAGCGGGATGGCAGTACTTC. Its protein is CASSGPGLAGWQYF.

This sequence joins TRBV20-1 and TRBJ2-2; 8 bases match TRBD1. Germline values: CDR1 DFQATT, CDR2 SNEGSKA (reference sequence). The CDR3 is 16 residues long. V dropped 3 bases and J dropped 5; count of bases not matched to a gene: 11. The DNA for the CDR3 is TGCAGTGCTAGTCGTTCTGGGACAGGTGGTACCGGGGAGCTGTTTTTT. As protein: CSASRSGTGGTGELFF.

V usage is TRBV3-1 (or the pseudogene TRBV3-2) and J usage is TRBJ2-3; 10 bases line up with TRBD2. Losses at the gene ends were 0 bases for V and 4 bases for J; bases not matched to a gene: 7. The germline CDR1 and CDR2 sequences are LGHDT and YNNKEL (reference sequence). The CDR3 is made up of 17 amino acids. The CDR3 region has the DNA TGTGCCAGCAGCCAAGAAGCGGGAGGGATTTTGGCAGATACGCAGTATTTT. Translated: CASSQEAGGILADTQYF.

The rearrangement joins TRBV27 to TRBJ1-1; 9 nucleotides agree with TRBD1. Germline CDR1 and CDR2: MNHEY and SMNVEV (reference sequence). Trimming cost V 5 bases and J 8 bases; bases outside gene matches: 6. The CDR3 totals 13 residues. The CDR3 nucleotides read TGTGCCAGCAGTCAGACAGGGGGGGGAGAAGCTTTCTTT. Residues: CASSQTGGGEAFF.

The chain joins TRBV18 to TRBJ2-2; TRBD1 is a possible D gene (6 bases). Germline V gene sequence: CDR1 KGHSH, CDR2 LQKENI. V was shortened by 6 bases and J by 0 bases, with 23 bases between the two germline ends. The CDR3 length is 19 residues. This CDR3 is CASSPKPHYGGPNTGELFF. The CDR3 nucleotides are TGTGCCAGCTCCCCTAAACCACATTATGGGGGCCCGAACACCGGGGAGCTGTTTTTT.

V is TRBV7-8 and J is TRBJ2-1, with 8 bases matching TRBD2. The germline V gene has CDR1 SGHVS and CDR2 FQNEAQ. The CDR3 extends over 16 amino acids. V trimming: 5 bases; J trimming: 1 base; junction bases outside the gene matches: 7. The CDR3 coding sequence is TGTGCCAGCAGCCGGCCCCGGGGGGGGTCCTACAATGAGCAGTTCTTC. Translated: CASSRPRGGSYNEQFF.

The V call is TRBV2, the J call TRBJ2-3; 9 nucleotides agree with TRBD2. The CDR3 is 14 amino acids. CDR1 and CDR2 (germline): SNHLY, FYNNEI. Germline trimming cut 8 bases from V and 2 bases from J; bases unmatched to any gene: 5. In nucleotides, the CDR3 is TGTGCCAGCGGCGGGAGGGATGTCACAGATACGCAGTATTTT. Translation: CASGGRDVTDTQYF.

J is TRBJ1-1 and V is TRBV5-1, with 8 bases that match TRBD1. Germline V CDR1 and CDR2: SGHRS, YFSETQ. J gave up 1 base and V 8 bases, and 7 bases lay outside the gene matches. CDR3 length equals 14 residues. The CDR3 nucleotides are TGCGCCAGTTGCAGCGGGACAGGGAACACTGAAGCTTTCTTT. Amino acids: CASCSGTGNTEAFF.

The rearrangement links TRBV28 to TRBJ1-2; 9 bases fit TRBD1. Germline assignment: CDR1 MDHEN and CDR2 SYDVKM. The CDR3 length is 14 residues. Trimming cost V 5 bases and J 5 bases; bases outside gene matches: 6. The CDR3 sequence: CASSPGQGTYGYTF. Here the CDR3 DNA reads TGTGCCAGCAGTCCAGGACAGGGGACTTATGGCTACACCTTC.

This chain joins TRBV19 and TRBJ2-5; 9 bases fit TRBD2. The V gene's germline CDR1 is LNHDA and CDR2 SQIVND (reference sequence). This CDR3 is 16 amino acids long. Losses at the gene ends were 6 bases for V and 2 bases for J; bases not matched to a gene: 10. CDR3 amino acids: CASSLAGQQVQETQYF. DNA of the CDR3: TGTGCCAGTAGCCTAGCGGGACAACAAGTACAAGAGACCCAGTACTTC.

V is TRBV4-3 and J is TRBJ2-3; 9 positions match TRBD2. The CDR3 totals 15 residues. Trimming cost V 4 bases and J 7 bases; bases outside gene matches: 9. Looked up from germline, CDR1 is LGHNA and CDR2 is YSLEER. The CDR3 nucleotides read TGCGCCAGCAGCCGATTAGCGGGGGAGGCGAATACGCAGTATTTT. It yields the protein CASSRLAGEANTQYF.

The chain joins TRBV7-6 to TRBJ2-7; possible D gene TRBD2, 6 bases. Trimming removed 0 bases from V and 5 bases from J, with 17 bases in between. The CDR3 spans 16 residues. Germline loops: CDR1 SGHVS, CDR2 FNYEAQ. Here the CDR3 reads CASSLAGSREHHEQYF. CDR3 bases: TGTGCCAGCAGCTTAGCCGGCTCCCGGGAGCACCACGAGCAGTACTTC. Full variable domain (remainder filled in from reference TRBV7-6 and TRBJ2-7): GAGVSQSPRYKVTKRGQDVALRCDPISGHVSLYWYRQALGQGPEFLTYFNYEAQQDKSGLPNDRFSAERPEGSISTLTIQRTEQRDSAMYRCASSLAGSREHHEQYFGPGTRLTVT.

The CDR3 bases are TGTGCCAGCAGCCCTCAAGAGACCCAGTACTTC. Its protein product is CASSPQETQYF. This chain connects TRBV7-2 to TRBJ2-5; no reliable D call. V was clipped by 5 bases and J by 2 bases, with 3 bases between them. The CDR3 contains 11 residues. Germline CDR1 and CDR2: SGHTA and FQGNSA.